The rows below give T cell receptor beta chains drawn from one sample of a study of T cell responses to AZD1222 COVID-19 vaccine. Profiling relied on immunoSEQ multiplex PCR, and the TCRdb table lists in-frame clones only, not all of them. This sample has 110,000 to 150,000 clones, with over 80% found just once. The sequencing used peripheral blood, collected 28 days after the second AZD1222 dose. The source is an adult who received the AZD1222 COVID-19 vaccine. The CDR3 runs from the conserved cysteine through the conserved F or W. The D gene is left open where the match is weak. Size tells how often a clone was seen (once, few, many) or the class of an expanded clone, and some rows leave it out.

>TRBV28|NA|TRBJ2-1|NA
CASRDRGVSHGLASYNEQFF
TGTGCCAGCCGTGACAGGGGTGTCTCTCACGGACTAGCGAGCTACAATGAGCAGTTCTTC
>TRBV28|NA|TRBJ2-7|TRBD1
CASSNTGTGAYEQYF
TGTGCCAGCAGTAATACCGGGACAGGGGCCTACGAGCAGTACTTC
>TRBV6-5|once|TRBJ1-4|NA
CASSPFGSTNEKLFF
TGTGCCAGCAGCCCCTTCGGATCAACTAATGAAAAACTGTTTTTT
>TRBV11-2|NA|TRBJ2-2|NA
CASRLGAGELFF
TGTGCCAGCAGGTTAGGGGCCGGGGAGCTGTTTTTT
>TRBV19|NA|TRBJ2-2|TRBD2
CASRTGGRTGELFF
TGTGCCAGCCGAACGGGCGGGAGGACCGGGGAGCTGTTTTTT
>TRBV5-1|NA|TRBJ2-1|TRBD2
CASSNVAGVEQFF
TGCGCCAGCAGCAATGTAGCGGGAGTTGAGCAGTTCTTC
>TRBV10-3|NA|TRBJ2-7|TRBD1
CAITPDRVHEQYF
TGTGCCATCACTCCGGACAGGGTCCACGAGCAGTACTTC
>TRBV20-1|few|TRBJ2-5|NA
CSALTETQYF
TGCAGTGCTCTCACAGAGACCCAGTACTTC
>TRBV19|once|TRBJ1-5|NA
CASSIGAGVTFVGNQPQHF
TGTGCCAGTAGTATAGGGGCAGGGGTGACATTTGTTGGGAATCAGCCCCAGCATTTT
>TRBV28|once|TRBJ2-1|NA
CASSPRPYNEQFF
TGTGCCAGCAGCCCCCGGCCTTACAATGAGCAGTTCTTC
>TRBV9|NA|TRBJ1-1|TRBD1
CASSTQGQGNTEAFF
TGTGCCAGCAGCACCCAGGGACAGGGGAACACTGAAGCTTTCTTT
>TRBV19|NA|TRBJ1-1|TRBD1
CASGGQGSWHTEAFF
TGTGCCAGTGGGGGACAGGGCTCATGGCACACTGAAGCTTTCTTT
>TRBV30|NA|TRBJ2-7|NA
CAWSDSYEQYF
TGTGCCTGGAGTGACAGCTACGAGCAGTACTTC
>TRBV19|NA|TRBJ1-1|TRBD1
CASSRGQAPKAFF
TGTGCCAGTAGTAGGGGACAGGCGCCTAAGGCTTTCTTT
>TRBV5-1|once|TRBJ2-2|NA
CASSFRTVANTGELFF
TGCGCCAGCAGCTTCCGGACAGTCGCGAACACCGGGGAGCTGTTTTTT
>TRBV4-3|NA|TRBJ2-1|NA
CASSQEGPNEQFF
TGCGCCAGCAGCCAAGAGGGACCAAATGAGCAGTTCTTC
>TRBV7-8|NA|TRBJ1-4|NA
CASSLRSSSGRDGEKLFF
TGTGCCAGCAGCTTACGGTCGTCTTCCGGCAGGGATGGAGAAAAACTGTTTTTT
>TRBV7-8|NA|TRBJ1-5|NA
CASSLKIGYSNQPQHF
TGTGCCAGCAGCCTTAAAATTGGCTATAGCAATCAGCCCCAGCATTTT
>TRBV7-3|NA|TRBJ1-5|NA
CASSEYNQPQHF
TGTGCCAGCTCTGAATACAATCAGCCCCAGCATTTT
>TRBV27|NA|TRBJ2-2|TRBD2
CASSSASGINTGELFF
TGTGCCAGCAGTTCGGCTAGCGGGATTAACACCGGGGAGCTGTTTTTT
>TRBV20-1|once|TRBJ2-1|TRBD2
CSASIPPSGRNEQFF
TGCAGTGCTAGTATCCCTCCTAGCGGGAGGAATGAGCAGTTCTTC
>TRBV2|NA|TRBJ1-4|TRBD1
CASSSDRGESGRF
TGTGCCAGCAGTAGCGACAGGGGGGAAAGTGGGAGATTT
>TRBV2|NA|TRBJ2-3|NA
CASSGLWSGDTQYF
TGTGCCAGCAGCGGGCTATGGTCGGGAGATACGCAGTATTTT
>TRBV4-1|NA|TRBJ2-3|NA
CASSQVGARGTSTDTQYF
TGCGCCAGCAGCCAAGTAGGGGCGAGAGGTACTAGCACAGATACGCAGTATTTT
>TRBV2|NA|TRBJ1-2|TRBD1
CASSGEGQGHGYTF
TGTGCCAGCAGTGGGGAGGGACAGGGACATGGCTACACCTTC
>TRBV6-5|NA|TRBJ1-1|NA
CASSYSGSMNTEAFF
TGTGCCAGCAGTTACTCTGGCAGCATGAACACTGAAGCTTTCTTT
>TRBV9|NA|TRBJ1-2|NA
CASSVGTAYGYTF
TGTGCCAGCAGCGTAGGGACGGCGTATGGCTACACCTTC
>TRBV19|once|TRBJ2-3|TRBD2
CASSPGLAATDTQYF
TGTGCCAGTAGTCCTGGACTAGCGGCGACAGATACGCAGTATTTT
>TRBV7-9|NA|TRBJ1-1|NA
CASSRQGMNTEAFF
TGTGCCAGCAGCCGTCAAGGTATGAACACTGAAGCTTTCTTT